This TCR beta chain was captured in a study of cytomegalovirus exposure and HLA in healthy donors. Study outcomes and limitations: It was 150 to 200 TCR beta chains that were listed as cytomegalovirus-associated. First-cohort TCR clusters were later found to tend to co-occur in the 120 or so validation repertoires. It was confirmed in vitro that a few of the CMV-associated chains were specific for CMV antigens.

Notes on this clone: Its antigen is as yet unknown.

Profiling relied on immunoSEQ multiplex PCR, and the TCRdb table lists in-frame clones only, not all of them. The table shows about 78,000 clones, with almost 97% occurring only once. V was clipped by 2 bases and J by 6 bases; unmatched bases: 9. Germline values: CDR1 SGHNT, CDR2 YYREEE (reference sequence). The CDR3 totals 15 residues. The donors were part of the validation cohort of 120 or so subjects. That cohort was separate from the first cohort, which comprised about 730 subjects. Sequenced: PBMCs. The chain has TRBV5-4 and TRBJ2-3; TRBD2 aligns across 7 bases. This TCR was recovered from a man between 18 and 29 years old in good health and CMV-seropositive. The CDR3, as DNA: TGTGCCAGCAGCTTAGAAAGGGCGGGAGACGATACGCAGTATTTT. This codes for CASSLERAGDDTQYF.